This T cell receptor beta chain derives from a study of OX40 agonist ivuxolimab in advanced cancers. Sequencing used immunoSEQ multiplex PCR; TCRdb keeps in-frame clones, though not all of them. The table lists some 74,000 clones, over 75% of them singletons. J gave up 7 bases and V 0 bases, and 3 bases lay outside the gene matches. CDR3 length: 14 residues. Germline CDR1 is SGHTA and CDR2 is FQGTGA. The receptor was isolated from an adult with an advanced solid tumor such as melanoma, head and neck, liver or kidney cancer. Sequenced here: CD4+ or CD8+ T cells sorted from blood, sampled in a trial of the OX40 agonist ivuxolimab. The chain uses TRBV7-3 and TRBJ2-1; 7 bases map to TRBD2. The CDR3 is CASSLTSSGNEQFF. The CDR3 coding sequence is TGTGCCAGCAGCTTAACGTCTAGCGGAAATGAGCAGTTCTTC.